This TCR beta chain was documented in a study of OX40 agonist ivuxolimab in advanced cancers. For the study at large: Patients were dosed with the agonistic anti-OX40 (CD134) antibody ivuxolimab. Partial responses were achieved by three patients, one with hepatocellular carcinoma and two with cutaneous melanoma. Study results and limitations: Low normalized T-cell clonal expansion was additionally recorded for some nonresponders. In the 0.1-3.0 mg/kg groups, partial responders showed among the lowest expansion.

The repertoire was sequenced with immunoSEQ multiplex PCR; TCRdb's copy has only in-frame clones and lacks some. Found here are tens of thousands of clones, approximately 86% of them singletons; the top ten hold under 3%. This clone has just one count. What it binds is unknown. The source is an adult with an advanced solid tumor such as melanoma, head and neck, liver or kidney cancer. The input for sequencing was CD4+ or CD8+ T cells sorted from blood, taken in a trial of the OX40 agonist ivuxolimab.

The CDR3 here is CASSQGLGQGVYEQYF. In DNA form, the CDR3 reads TGTGCCAGCAGCCAAGGTTTGGGACAGGGGGTGTACGAGCAGTACTTC. The chain joins TRBV4-2 to TRBJ2-7, with 11 bases matching TRBD1. The CDR3 contains 16 residues. V trimming: 1 base; J trimming: 4 bases; junction bases outside the gene matches: 6. Germline values: CDR1 LGHNA, CDR2 YNFKEQ.